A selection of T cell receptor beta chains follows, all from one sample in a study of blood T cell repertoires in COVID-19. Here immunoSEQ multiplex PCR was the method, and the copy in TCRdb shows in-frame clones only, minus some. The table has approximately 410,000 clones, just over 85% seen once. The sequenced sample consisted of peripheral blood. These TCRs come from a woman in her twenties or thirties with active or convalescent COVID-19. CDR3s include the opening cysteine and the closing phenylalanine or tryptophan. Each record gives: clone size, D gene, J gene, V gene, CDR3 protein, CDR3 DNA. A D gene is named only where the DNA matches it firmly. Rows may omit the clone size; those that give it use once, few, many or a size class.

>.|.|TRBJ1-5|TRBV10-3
CAIGSSNQPQHF
TGTGCCATCGGCAGTAGCAATCAGCCCCAGCATTTT
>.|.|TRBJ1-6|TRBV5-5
CASSLLGVLYNSPLHF
TGTGCCAGCAGCTTGCTCGGGGTCCTCTATAATTCACCCCTCCACTTT
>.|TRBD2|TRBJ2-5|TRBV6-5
CASSYSRTSGETQYF
TGTGCCAGCAGTTACTCTCGGACTAGCGGAGAGACCCAGTACTTC
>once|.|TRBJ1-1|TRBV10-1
CASSVSQNTEAFF
TGCGCCAGCAGTGTAAGCCAGAACACTGAAGCTTTCTTT
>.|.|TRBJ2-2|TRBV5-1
CASSLDRFAGELFF
TGCGCCAGCAGCTTGGACAGGTTCGCCGGGGAGCTGTTTTTT
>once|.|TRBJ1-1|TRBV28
CASSLFRGNTEAFF
TGTGCCAGCAGTTTATTCCGGGGGAACACTGAAGCTTTCTTT
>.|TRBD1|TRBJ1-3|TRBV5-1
CASSPLTQGSGNTIYF
TGCGCCAGCAGCCCGCTGACACAGGGGTCTGGAAACACCATATATTTT
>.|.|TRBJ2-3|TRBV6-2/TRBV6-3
CASSPPRDTDTQYF
TGTGCCAGCAGTCCCCCGCGGGACACAGATACGCAGTATTTT
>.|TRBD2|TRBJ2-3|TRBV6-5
CASSYLAGGADTQYF
TGTGCCAGCAGTTACCTAGCGGGGGGGGCAGATACGCAGTATTTT
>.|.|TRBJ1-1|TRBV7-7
CASSPRTDTEAFF
TGTGCCAGCAGCCCCCGTACTGACACTGAAGCTTTCTTT
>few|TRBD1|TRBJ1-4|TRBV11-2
CASSLPGTGREKLFF
TGTGCCAGCAGCTTACCCGGGACAGGGCGGGAAAAACTGTTTTTT
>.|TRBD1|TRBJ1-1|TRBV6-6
CASSGRQGRNTEAFF
TGTGCCAGCAGTGGGAGACAGGGGCGGAACACTGAAGCTTTCTTT
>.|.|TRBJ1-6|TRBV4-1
CASSQGEGNSPLHF
TGCGCCAGCAGCCAGGGGGAGGGTAATTCACCCCTCCACTTT
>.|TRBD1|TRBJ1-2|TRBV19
CASSRVPGQGAYTF
TGTGCCAGTAGCCGCGTCCCGGGACAGGGGGCTTACACCTTC
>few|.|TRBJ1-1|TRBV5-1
CASIAGREAFF
TGCGCCAGCATTGCGGGACGAGAAGCTTTCTTT
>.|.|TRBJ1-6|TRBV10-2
CASNPVGDGSPLHF
TGCGCCAGCAACCCCGTCGGGGATGGATCACCCCTCCACTTT
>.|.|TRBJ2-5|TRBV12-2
CASRSPTTGDRETQYF
TGTGCAAGTCGCTCGCCGACCACAGGGGACAGGGAGACCCAGTACTTC
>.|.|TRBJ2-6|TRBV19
CASSITQKGANVLTF
TGTGCCAGTAGTATAACCCAGAAAGGGGCCAACGTCCTGACTTTC
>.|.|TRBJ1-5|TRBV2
CASSVQGLSNQPQHF
TGTGCCAGCAGTGTACAGGGCTTAAGCAATCAGCCCCAGCATTTT
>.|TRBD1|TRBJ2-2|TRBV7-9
CASSLATGGNTGELFF
TGTGCCAGCAGCTTAGCGACAGGGGGAAACACCGGGGAGCTGTTTTTT
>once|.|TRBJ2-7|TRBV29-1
CSVYGTSTYEQYF
TGCAGCGTTTATGGGACTTCCACCTACGAGCAGTACTTC
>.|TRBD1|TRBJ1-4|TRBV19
CASRPDRGGGEKLFF
TGTGCCAGTAGGCCCGACAGGGGAGGAGGTGAAAAACTGTTTTTT
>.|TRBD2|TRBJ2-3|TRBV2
CASRPTGTSRRDTQYF
TGTGCCAGCAGACCCACCGGGACTAGTCGACGAGATACGCAGTATTTT
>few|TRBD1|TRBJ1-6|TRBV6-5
CASSTTGGVNSPLHF
TGTGCCAGCAGTACGACAGGGGGGGTTAATTCACCCCTCCACTTT
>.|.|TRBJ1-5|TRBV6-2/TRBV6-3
CASSLPDQPQHF
TGTGCCAGCAGTTTGCCGGATCAGCCCCAGCATTTT
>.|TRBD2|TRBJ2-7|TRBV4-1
CASSQDESLADLYYEQYF
TGCGCCAGCAGCCAGGACGAAAGTCTAGCGGACTTATACTACGAGCAGTACTTC
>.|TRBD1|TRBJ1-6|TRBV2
CASKGQENSPLHF
TGTGCCAGCAAGGGACAGGAGAATTCACCCCTCCACTTT
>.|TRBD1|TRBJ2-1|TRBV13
CASSSRGRGPNEQFF
TGTGCCAGCAGCTCCCGTGGCAGGGGGCCTAATGAGCAGTTCTTC
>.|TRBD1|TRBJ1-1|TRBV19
CASSIDDRGNTEAFF
TGTGCCAGTAGTATTGACGACAGGGGGAACACTGAAGCTTTCTTT
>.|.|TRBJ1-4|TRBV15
CATSRAVWGEFGEKLFF
TGTGCCACCAGCAGGGCCGTTTGGGGGGAATTTGGAGAAAAACTGTTTTTT
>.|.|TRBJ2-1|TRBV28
CASSRQQFEQFF
TGTGCCAGCAGCCGACAGCAGTTTGAGCAGTTCTTC
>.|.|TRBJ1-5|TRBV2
CASSERGNQPQHF
TGTGCCAGCAGTGAAAGGGGAAATCAGCCCCAGCATTTT
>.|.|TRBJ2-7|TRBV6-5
CASWPWGAYEQYF
TGTGCCAGCTGGCCTTGGGGGGCCTACGAGCAGTACTTC
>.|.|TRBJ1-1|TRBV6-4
CASSKDGTPENTEAFF
TGTGCCAGCAGCAAGGACGGGACACCCGAGAACACTGAAGCTTTCTTT
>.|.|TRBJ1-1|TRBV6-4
CASSEARGTEAFF
TGTGCCAGCAGTGAGGCAAGGGGAACTGAAGCTTTCTTT
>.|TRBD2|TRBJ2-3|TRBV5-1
CASSLRSGASPDTQYF
TGCGCCAGCAGCTTGAGGAGCGGGGCCAGCCCAGATACGCAGTATTTT
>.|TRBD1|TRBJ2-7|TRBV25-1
CASSGPRDSRREQYF
TGTGCCAGCAGTGGCCCTCGGGACAGCAGGCGGGAGCAGTACTTC
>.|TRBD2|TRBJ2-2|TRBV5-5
CASSFSLAGDTGELFF
TGTGCCAGCAGCTTTAGTCTAGCGGGGGACACCGGGGAGCTGTTTTTT
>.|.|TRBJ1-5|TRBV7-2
CASSPHFNQPQHF
TGTGCCAGCAGCCCTCACTTTAATCAGCCCCAGCATTTT